This TCR beta chain appears in the sequencing data of a study of blood T cell repertoires in acute mononucleosis. On the study more broadly: Acute samples, drawn within 2 weeks of symptoms, reflect primary response.

CDR3 length: 14 amino acids. Germline V gene data show CDR1 as LNHNV and CDR2 as YYDKDF (reference sequence). Regarding the study as a whole: GLC-BM selection appeared to involve both TCR alpha and beta chains.

As to time point: acute infectious mononucleosis, at clinical presentation within 2 weeks of symptom onset (visit 1). A word on this clone: A far larger clone differs by one base, so this is likely a read error.

Measured with immunoSEQ multiplex PCR; TCRdb has only the in-frame clones, and not every one. The sample lists 2,000 to 2,500 clones, 68% occurring once. The sample in question was EBV GLC epitope tetramer+ CD8+ T cells sorted from PBMCs, obtained during acute infectious mononucleosis. Noted subset: CD8 T cells binding tetramer with EBV BMLF1 280-288 peptide (GLC-BM). V gene TRBV15 combines with J gene TRBJ2-1; the match to TRBD2 covers 12 bases. This TCR was recovered from a woman under 30 with infectious mononucleosis caused by EBV. The CDR3 protein is CASSMTSGRQEQFF. DNA of the CDR3: TGTGCCTCCAGCATGACTAGCGGGAGACAGGAGCAGTTCTTC.